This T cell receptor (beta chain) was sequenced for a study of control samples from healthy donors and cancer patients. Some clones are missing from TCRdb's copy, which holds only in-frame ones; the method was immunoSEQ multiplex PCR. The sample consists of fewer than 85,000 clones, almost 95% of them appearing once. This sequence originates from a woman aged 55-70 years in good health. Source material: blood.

CDR3 sequence: CASSQTSGAFGETQYF. The CDR3 DNA reads as TGTGCCAGCAGCCAGACTAGCGGAGCTTTTGGAGAGACCCAGTACTTC. The rearrangement joins TRBV7-6 to TRBJ2-5, with 9 bases identical to TRBD2. CDR1 and CDR2 from the germline V gene are SGHVS and FNYEAQ. J was trimmed by 4 bases and V by 5 bases; bases with no gene match: 11. The CDR3 extends over 16 amino acids.